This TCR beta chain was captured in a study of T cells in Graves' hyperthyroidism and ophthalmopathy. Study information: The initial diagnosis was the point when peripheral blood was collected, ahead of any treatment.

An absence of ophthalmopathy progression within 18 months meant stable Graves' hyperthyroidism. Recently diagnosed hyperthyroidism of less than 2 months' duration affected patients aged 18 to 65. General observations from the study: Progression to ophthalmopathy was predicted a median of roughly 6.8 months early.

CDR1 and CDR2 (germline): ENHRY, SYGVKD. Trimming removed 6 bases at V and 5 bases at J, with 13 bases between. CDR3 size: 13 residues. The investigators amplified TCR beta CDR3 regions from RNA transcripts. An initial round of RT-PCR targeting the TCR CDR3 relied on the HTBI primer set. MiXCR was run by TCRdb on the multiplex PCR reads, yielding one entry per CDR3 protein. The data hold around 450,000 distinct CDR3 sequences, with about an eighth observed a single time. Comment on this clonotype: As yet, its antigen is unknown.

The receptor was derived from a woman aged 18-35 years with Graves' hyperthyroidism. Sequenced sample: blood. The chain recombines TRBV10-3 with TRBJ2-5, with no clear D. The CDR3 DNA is TGTGCCATCAGGGACGGCCTCGGGGAGACCCAGTACTTC. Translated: CAIRDGLGETQYF.